This is a list of T cell receptor beta chains from one sample in a study of early T cells in non-severe SARS-CoV-2 infection. MiXCR was run by TCRdb on the 5' RACE reads, yielding one entry per CDR3 protein. Here the sample spans some 77,000 distinct CDR3 sequences, 10% to 15% being singletons. This material consisted of whole blood, taken at baseline. These receptors originate from an adult who was a healthcare worker with PCR-confirmed SARS-CoV-2 infection or an uninfected control (not recorded which). The donor label of this sample is uncertain. CDR3s include the opening cysteine and the closing phenylalanine or tryptophan. Each record gives: clone size, V gene, D gene, J gene, CDR3 DNA, CDR3 protein. A D gene is named only where the DNA matches it firmly. The size field is filled for only some rows; it gives once, few, many or a size class.

many	TRBV11-2	TRBD1	TRBJ2-7	TGTGCCAGCAAGCGTGAACAGGGGGCCGCCTACGAGCAGTACTTC	CASKREQGAAYEQYF
.	TRBV20-1	TRBD2	TRBJ2-1	TGCAGTACGGGACTAGCGGGAGGTGAGCAGTTCTTC	CSTGLAGGEQFF
many	TRBV6-2/TRBV6-3	TRBD1	TRBJ1-5	TGTGCCAGCACCTCAGGGGGTAGCAATCAGCCCCAGCATTTT	CASTSGGSNQPQHF
.	TRBV27	TRBD1	TRBJ2-1	TGTGCCAGCAGTAGGGACAGGAGTATCAATGAGCAGTTCTTC	CASSRDRSINEQFF
.	TRBV6-1	.	TRBJ2-3	TGTGCCAGCAGCCTCCCGTCCTTCACAGATACGCAGTATTTT	CASSLPSFTDTQYF
many	TRBV6-1	.	TRBJ1-2	TGTGCCAGCAGTGAAAATCCAGGGGAGGCCTATGGCTACACCTTC	CASSENPGEAYGYTF
few	TRBV4-1	.	TRBJ2-7	TGCGCCAGCAGCCAGCGGACGGAGGGCCTCTACGAGCAGTACTTC	CASSQRTEGLYEQYF
few	TRBV9	TRBD2	TRBJ2-2	TGTGCCAGCAGCTCCCCCTTAGCGGGAAAGAACACCGGGGAGCTGTTTTTT	CASSSPLAGKNTGELFF
.	TRBV20-1	.	TRBJ2-7	TGCAGTGCGTCCCCGAGGGGGGCAGGATACGAGCAGTACTTC	CSASPRGAGYEQYF
few	TRBV20-1	TRBD2	TRBJ2-7	TGCAGTGCCATGCGGGGGGGAGCCTACGAGCAGTACTTC	CSAMRGGAYEQYF
.	TRBV7-9	.	TRBJ2-3	TGTGCCAGCAGCTTGGGGGTCCCGCAGTATTTT	CASSLGVPQYF
.	TRBV4-1	.	TRBJ2-1	TGCGCCAGCAGCCAAGCGTGGGACACCTACAATGAGCAGTTCTTC	CASSQAWDTYNEQFF
few	TRBV6-5	TRBD1	TRBJ1-5	TGTGCCAGCAGTACTACAGGGGGCAATCAGCCCCAGCATTTT	CASSTTGGNQPQHF
few	TRBV29-1	.	TRBJ2-7	TGCAGCGTTGAAGACGAGATCTACGAGCAGTACTTC	CSVEDEIYEQYF
few	TRBV6-7	.	TRBJ2-7	TGTGCCAGCAGTTACGGACTCTTGAGCTCCTACGAGCAGTACTTC	CASSYGLLSSYEQYF
few	TRBV14	.	TRBJ1-2	TGTGCCAGCAGCCTTCGACAGAAGTATGGCTACACCTTC	CASSLRQKYGYTF
few	TRBV10-3	.	TRBJ1-6	TGTGCCATCAGTGTAGGGGGTGATAATTCACCCCTCCACTTT	CAISVGGDNSPLHF